The source of this T cell receptor beta chain is a study of glioma-infiltrating T cells after dendritic cell vaccination. As for the study in general: Patients received three intradermal dendritic cell vaccine injections at biweekly intervals. Study-wide points: The cohort had few patients with full blood and tumor sets.

The germline V gene encodes CDR1 ENHRY and CDR2 SYGVKD. V lost 3 bases to trimming and J lost 4 bases; unmatched junction nucleotides: 7. The CDR3 has 16 residues. Indicated time point: after dendritic cell vaccination, including at tumor progression/relapse. The table lists this clone with a few counts. Antigen: not known. The immunoSEQ assay amplified TCRB CDR3 from up to roughly 2 ug DNA. This table comes from immunoSEQ multiplex PCR, and its TCRdb copy is limited to in-frame clones, with some not included. The sample carries just under 100,000 clones, about 85% recorded once. V usage is TRBV10-3 and J usage is TRBJ1-3, with TRBD1 identical over 9 bases. The input for sequencing was blood, taken after dendritic cell vaccination. The sequence was obtained from a human donor with glioblastoma. CDR3 sequence reads: CAISESGQGYGNTIYF. DNA of the CDR3: TGTGCCATCAGTGAATCGGGACAGGGTTACGGAAACACCATATATTTT.